These T cell receptor beta chains were read from a single sample in a study of Ad26.COV2.S vaccination and SARS-CoV-2 variants. The assay was immunoSEQ multiplex PCR, and TCRdb's table has in-frame clones only and misses some. The sample consists of around 300,000 clones, 86% of them appearing once. Sequencing was performed on peripheral blood, taken in a trial of Ad26.COV2.S vaccine versus placebo. Source of these receptors: a person between 18 and 65 years old who received the Ad26.COV2.S COVID-19 vaccine or a placebo. Each CDR3 is given without its conserved first and last residue.

TRBJ2-3,TRBV7-2,ASSLGDRGPTDTQY
TRBJ1-1,TRBV7-2,ASSLMSRDTEAF
TRBJ2-5,TRBV6-6,ASSYTPGETQY
TRBJ2-7,TRBV3-1/TRBV3-2,ASSQERLNRDEQY
TRBJ2-7,TRBV7-9,ASSFPGTYEQY
TRBJ2-7,TRBV6-5,ASMDSGGPYEQY
TRBJ2-2,TRBV7-2,ASSLASGELF
TRBJ1-2,TRBV6-6,ASSPNRGLNYGYT
TRBJ1-4,TRBV5-1,ASSLATGTDYEKLF
TRBJ2-7,TRBV6-2/TRBV6-3,ASSYGRLSEQY
TRBJ1-1,TRBV29-1,SVPVFTEAF
TRBJ1-3,TRBV5-4,ASSKGHGGTGNTIY
TRBJ1-3,TRBV7-2,ASSPQTQSGNTIY
TRBJ2-2,TRBV29-1,SVAGNTGELF
TRBJ1-4,TRBV4-1,ASSQPQGAQEKLF
TRBJ2-5,TRBV5-4,ASSIPGGVETQY
TRBJ2-1,TRBV5-1,ASSLAWGQGLNEQF
TRBJ2-2,TRBV19,ASSPRRGAKTGELF
TRBJ2-2,TRBV10-3,AISESGSGTGELF
TRBJ2-5,TRBV5-1,ASSVGETQY
TRBJ1-2,TRBV5-4,ASSQPSGTGGVYGYT
TRBJ1-1,TRBV2,ATLRMNTEAF
TRBJ2-2,TRBV3-1/TRBV3-2,ASSLTGYTGELF
TRBJ2-7,TRBV4-1,ASSQRGGPYEQY
TRBJ1-2,TRBV5-4,ASSGTDLYGYT
TRBJ1-1,TRBV4-1,ASSHRAEAF